This T cell receptor beta chain emerged from a study of cytotoxic CD8 clonotypes in ibrutinib-treated CLL. This table comes from immunoSEQ multiplex PCR, and its TCRdb copy is limited to in-frame clones, with some not included. Of about 150,000 clones listed, more than 75% were seen once; the top ten hold about 5%. Study findings and constraints: Clonality increased at ibrutinib response and stayed stable in sustained remission. At progression, however, it fell back toward baseline.

The V gene lost 5 bases and the J gene lost 0 bases, with 14 bases spanning the gap. Germline-derived CDR1 and CDR2 are LGHNA and YSLEER. This CDR3 contains 17 residues. Comment on this clone: Its antigen is still unknown.

The sample was PBMCs, taken after 24 months of ibrutinib treatment. The TCR originated in a human donor with chronic lymphocytic leukemia. The gene calls are TRBV4-3 and TRBJ2-6, with TRBD1 as a possible D gene (6 bases). CDR3 sequence (DNA): TGCGCCAGCAGCGACCTAGGGGGAACCTCTGGGGCCAACGTCCTGACTTTC. Its translation is CASSDLGGTSGANVLTF.